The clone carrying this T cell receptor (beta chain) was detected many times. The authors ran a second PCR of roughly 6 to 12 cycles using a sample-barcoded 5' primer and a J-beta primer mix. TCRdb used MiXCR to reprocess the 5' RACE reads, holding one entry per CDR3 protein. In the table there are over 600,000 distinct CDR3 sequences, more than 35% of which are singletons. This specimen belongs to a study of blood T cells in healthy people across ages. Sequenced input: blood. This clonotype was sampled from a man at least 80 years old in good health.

The CDR3 nucleotides are TGTGCCAGCAGCCACCAGGGGGAGGGCCCTACAGATACGCAGTATTTT. It codes for CASSHQGEGPTDTQYF. The chain uses TRBV12-3 or TRBV12-4 and TRBJ2-3; tentatively, D is TRBD1 or TRBD2 (7 bases each). The CDR3 length is 16 residues. V dropped 6 bases and J dropped 3 bases, with 19 bases sitting between them.